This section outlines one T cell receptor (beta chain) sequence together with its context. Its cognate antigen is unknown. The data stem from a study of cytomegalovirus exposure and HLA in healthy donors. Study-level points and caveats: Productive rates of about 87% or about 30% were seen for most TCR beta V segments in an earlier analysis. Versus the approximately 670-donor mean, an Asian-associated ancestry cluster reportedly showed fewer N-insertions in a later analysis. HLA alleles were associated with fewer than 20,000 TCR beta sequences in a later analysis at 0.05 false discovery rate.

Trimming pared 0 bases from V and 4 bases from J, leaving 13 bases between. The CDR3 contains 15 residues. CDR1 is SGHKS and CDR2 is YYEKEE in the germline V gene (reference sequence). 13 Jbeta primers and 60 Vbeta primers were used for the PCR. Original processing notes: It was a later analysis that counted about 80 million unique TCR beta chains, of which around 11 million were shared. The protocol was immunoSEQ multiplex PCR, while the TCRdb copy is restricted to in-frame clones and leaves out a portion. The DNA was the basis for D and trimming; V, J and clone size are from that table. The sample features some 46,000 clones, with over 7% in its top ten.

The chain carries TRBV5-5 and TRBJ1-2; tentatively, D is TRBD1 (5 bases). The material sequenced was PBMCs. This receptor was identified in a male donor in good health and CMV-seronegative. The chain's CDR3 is CASSLGQGGAYGYTF. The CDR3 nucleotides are TGTGCCAGCAGCTTGGGGCAGGGAGGGGCCTATGGCTACACCTTC. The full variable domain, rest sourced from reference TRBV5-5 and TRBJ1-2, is DAGVTQSPTHLIKTRGQQVTLRCSPISGHKSVSWYQQVLGQGPQFIFQYYEKEERGRGNFPDRFSARQFPNYSSELNVNALLLGDSALYLCASSLGQGGAYGYTFGSGTRLTVV.